The rows below give T cell receptor beta chains drawn from one sample of a study of molecular identifiers for immune sequencing clone quantification. TCRdb reanalysed the PCR reads using MiXCR and keeps one entry per CDR3 protein. The top ten hold about 0.85% of the sample, which has 70,000 to 95,000 distinct CDR3 sequences, 15% to 20% seen once. Sequencing was carried out using naive CD8+ T cells from blood, with Jurkat cell RNA spiked in. Every receptor here comes from a human donor in good health. Some libraries in this study had Jurkat cell RNA spiked in. CDR3s include the opening cysteine and the closing phenylalanine or tryptophan. Each record gives: D gene, V gene, clone size, J gene, CDR3 DNA, CDR3 protein. D genes are given only for firm matches. Size is stated for part of the rows, as once, few or many counts, or as a class when the clone is expanded.

>TRBD2|TRBV29-1|many|TRBJ2-3
TGCAGCGCCAGCCGGGGGGGATGGAGCACAGATACGCAGTATTTT
CSASRGGWSTDTQYF
>TRBD1|TRBV12-3/TRBV12-4|many|TRBJ2-6
TGTGCCAGCAGCCTAGACAGGGGAAACTCTGGGGCCAACGTCCTGACTTTC
CASSLDRGNSGANVLTF
>.|TRBV5-6|many|TRBJ1-3
TGTGCCAGCAGCCCAAAAAGGACGGCGGTCTCTGGAAACACCATATATTTT
CASSPKRTAVSGNTIYF
>.|TRBV7-8|many|TRBJ2-3
TGTGCCAGCAGCTTAGGTCAGCAACTCACAGATACGCAGTATTTT
CASSLGQQLTDTQYF
>TRBD2|TRBV7-6|many|TRBJ2-7
TGTGCCAGCACCCCCCTAGCGGGAGTCTACGAGCAGTACTTC
CASTPLAGVYEQYF
>TRBD1|TRBV6-5|many|TRBJ2-3
TGTGCCAGCAGAAAGGGACAGAGTGAGACAGATACGCAGTATTTT
CASRKGQSETDTQYF
>.|TRBV20-1|many|TRBJ2-7
TGCAGTGCTACGGAGGGGGCGAACGACGAGCAGTACTTC
CSATEGANDEQYF
>.|TRBV29-1|many|TRBJ2-2
TGCAGCGTAGGGAGCACCGGGGAGCTGTTTTTT
CSVGSTGELFF
>.|TRBV6-5|many|TRBJ2-7
TGTGCCAGCAGCCGCCTGGCGGGTGACCCCTACGAGCAGTACTTC
CASSRLAGDPYEQYF
>.|TRBV7-9|many|TRBJ2-5
TGTGCCAGCAGCGACATGCGAGAGACCCAGTACTTC
CASSDMRETQYF
>.|TRBV30|many|TRBJ2-1
TGTGCCTGGGGGAGCTCCAGGGGGCAGTTCTTC
CAWGSSRGQFF
>TRBD2|TRBV25-1|many|TRBJ2-3
TGTGCCCCTAAGGGAGGGCAGGGATCCGAAGATACGCAGTATTTT
CAPKGGQGSEDTQYF
>.|TRBV6-5|many|TRBJ2-5
TGTGCCAGCAGGCCGGAGACAGACCTCCAAGAGACCCAGTACTTC
CASRPETDLQETQYF
>.|TRBV7-2|.|TRBJ2-3
TGTGCCAGCAGCTTGGTCCGCCCTGGGGATACGCAGTATTTT
CASSLVRPGDTQYF
>.|TRBV7-9|many|TRBJ1-1
TGTGCCAGCAGCTTTGAGGGTTCGGGCACTGAAGCTTTCTTT
CASSFEGSGTEAFF
>.|TRBV6-2/TRBV6-3|once|TRBJ2-7
TGTGCCAGCAGTTACTACGGGAGCGCCTACGAGCAGTACTTC
CASSYYGSAYEQYF
>.|TRBV29-1|.|TRBJ1-2
TGCAGCGTGGACCGGACACCTTATGGCTACACCTTC
CSVDRTPYGYTF
>TRBD2|TRBV7-3|many|TRBJ2-1
TGTGCCAGCAGCACCCGGACTAGCGGCCCCAATGAGCAGTTCTTC
CASSTRTSGPNEQFF
>.|TRBV28|many|TRBJ1-2
TGTGCCAGCAGCACCACCAGATTCAGCTCTTTC
CASSTTRFSSF
>.|TRBV19|.|TRBJ1-2
TGTGCCAGTCTGAATTTCGGCGATTACGGCTACGCCTTC
CASLNFGDYGYAF
>.|TRBV30|many|TRBJ1-1
TGTGCCTGGAGTGCCCTGGTGGGCTCTGAAGCTTTCTTT
CAWSALVGSEAFF
>.|TRBV27|many|TRBJ1-3
TGTGCCAGCAGTCAACACGGTGGAAACACCATATATTTT
CASSQHGGNTIYF
>.|TRBV6-5|few|TRBJ2-7
TGTGCCAGCAGCCCCCAGGGGACCAGATACGAGCAGTACTTC
CASSPQGTRYEQYF
>.|TRBV15|many|TRBJ1-5
TGTGCCACCAGCAGAGTTGGGGAGGGGGGTTTTAATCAGCCCCAGCATTTT
CATSRVGEGGFNQPQHF
>.|TRBV28|many|TRBJ1-3
TGTGCCAGCAGTGAAGGGTCCTCTGGAAACACCATATATTTT
CASSEGSSGNTIYF
>TRBD1|TRBV4-3|many|TRBJ2-1
TGCGCCAGCAGCCAAGGGGACAGGCCGGACAATGAGCAGTTCTTC
CASSQGDRPDNEQFF
>TRBD1|TRBV6-5|many|TRBJ2-7
TGTGCCAGCAGTTACGGGACAGGGACCTACGAGCAGTACTTC
CASSYGTGTYEQYF
>TRBD2|TRBV27|many|TRBJ2-1
TGTGCCAGTCGGGGGGGGGCGCCCTACAATGAGCAGTTCTTC
CASRGGAPYNEQFF
>.|TRBV5-6|many|TRBJ2-3
TGTGCCAGCAGCCCGCGGGTGACGGGGGCAGATACGCAGTATTTT
CASSPRVTGADTQYF
>.|TRBV28|.|TRBJ2-7
TGTGCCAGCAGTCCTAGGGTCTACGAGCAGTACTTC
CASSPRVYEQYF
>.|TRBV7-2|many|TRBJ2-1
TGTGCCAGCAGCTTAGCATCGGGGAATGAGCAGTTCTTC
CASSLASGNEQFF
>TRBD1|TRBV4-1|many|TRBJ2-7
TGCGCCAGCAGCCAAGATTTAGGACAGGGGGCCGGGGAGCAGTACTTC
CASSQDLGQGAGEQYF
>TRBD2|TRBV6-1|many|TRBJ2-7
TGTGCCACTAGCCAGCGGGGCCCCTACGAGCAGTACTTC
CATSQRGPYEQYF
>TRBD1|TRBV27|many|TRBJ1-1
TGTGCCAGCAGTGTGGGACAGGGAAGCACTGAAGCTTTCTTT
CASSVGQGSTEAFF
>.|TRBV4-3|many|TRBJ2-3
TGCGCCAGCAGCCAAGAGGGCAGGGTGGACACAGATACGCAGTATTTT
CASSQEGRVDTDTQYF
>TRBD1|TRBV20-1|many|TRBJ2-2
TGCAGTGCGCGGGACAGGTCGAACACCGGGGAGCTGTTTTTT
CSARDRSNTGELFF
>TRBD2|TRBV4-2|few|TRBJ2-1
TGTGCCAGCAGCCAAGAGGACGGACTAGCGGGGTACAATGAGCGGTTCTTC
CASSQEDGLAGYNERFF